This record covers a single TCR beta chain. Its target is unknown. The data stem from a study of OX40 agonist ivuxolimab in advanced cancers. Turning to the study itself: Intravenous ivuxolimab was administered to patients every 2 weeks at 0.01 to 10 mg/kg. Partial responses were observed in three patients, of whom one had hepatocellular carcinoma and two had cutaneous melanoma. Findings and limits, study-wide: Determination of antigen specificity was not performed for the expanded peripheral T cells.

Method: immunoSEQ multiplex PCR; TCRdb's copy keeps in-frame clones and lacks some. This table holds approximately 57,000 clones, around 90% found once. The CDR3 runs 15 residues. Germline V gene sequence: CDR1 LNHDA, CDR2 SQIVND (reference sequence). Trimming left V 2 bases short and J 4 bases short, with 11 bases between. The sample here was CD4+ or CD8+ T cells sorted from blood, taken in a trial of the OX40 agonist ivuxolimab. The clonotype comes from an adult with an advanced solid tumor such as melanoma, head and neck, liver or kidney cancer. The chain recombines TRBV19 with TRBJ2-2; no clear D gene. Here the CDR3 reads CASSIRRTITGELFF. CDR3 nucleotides: TGTGCCAGTAGTATACGTAGGACCATCACCGGGGAGCTGTTTTTT. Filled out from reference TRBV19 and TRBJ2-2, the complete variable domain reads DGGITQSPKYLFRKEGQNVTLSCEQNLNHDAMYWYRQDPGQGLRLIYYSQIVNDFQKGDIAEGYSVSREKKESFPLTVTSAQKNPTAFYLCASSIRRTITGELFFGEGSRLTVL.